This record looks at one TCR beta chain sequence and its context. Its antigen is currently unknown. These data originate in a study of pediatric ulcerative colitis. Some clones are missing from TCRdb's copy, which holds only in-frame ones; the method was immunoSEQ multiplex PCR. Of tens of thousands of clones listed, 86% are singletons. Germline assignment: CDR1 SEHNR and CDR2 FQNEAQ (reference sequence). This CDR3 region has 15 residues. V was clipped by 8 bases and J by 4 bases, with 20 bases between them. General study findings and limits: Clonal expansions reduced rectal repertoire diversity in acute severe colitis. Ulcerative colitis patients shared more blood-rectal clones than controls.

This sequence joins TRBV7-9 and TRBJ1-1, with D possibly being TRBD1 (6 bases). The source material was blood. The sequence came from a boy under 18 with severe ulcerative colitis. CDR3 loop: CASARRGGGSTEAFF. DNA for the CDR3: TGTGCCAGCGCACGCCGGGGAGGGGGATCCACTGAAGCTTTCTTT.